This TCR beta chain was identified during a study of T cells in localized non-small cell lung cancer. Study-wide points: Owing to sequencing of a solitary tumor region, heterogeneity cannot be discounted. Longer overall survival was linked to higher blood T cell density. Out of the top 100 tumor clones, a median around 56 were seen in adjacent lung.

A word on this clone: What it binds is not known.

Profiling relied on immunoSEQ multiplex PCR, and the TCRdb table lists in-frame clones only, not all of them. The sample holds fewer than 2,000 clones, about 22% seen once. Lacking atypia, the adjacent lung had been sampled at least 2 cm away from the tumor margin. Losses at the gene ends were 5 bases for V and 8 bases for J; bases not matched to a gene: 14. The CDR3 is 16 residues long. CDR1 and CDR2 (germline): SGHNT, YENEEA. Sequences were derived from normal lung tissue next to the tumor, sampled before any cancer treatment. The V and J genes are TRBV11-3 and TRBJ2-1, with 8 bases matching TRBD2. The clonotype comes from a male donor aged 60 or over with stage II lung adenocarcinoma. The CDR3 nucleotides read TGTGCCAGCAGCCCCCCGGACACCCGGACTAGCCATGAGCAGTTCTTC. Translation gives CASSPPDTRTSHEQFF.